This T cell receptor beta chain stems from a study of cytomegalovirus exposure and HLA in healthy donors. Whole-study results and caveats: Investigators reported approximately 170 TCR beta chains as tied to cytomegalovirus.

In the case of this clone: Its target is unknown.

Germline CDR1 and CDR2: MGHRA and YSYEKL. This CDR3 has 17 residues. J lost 6 bases, V lost 0 bases, and 11 bases had no gene match. The PCR used 60 Vbeta and 13 Jbeta primers. Profiling relied on immunoSEQ multiplex PCR, and the TCRdb table lists in-frame clones only, not all of them. In the table there are 100,000 to 150,000 clones, around nine tenths of which are singletons. The sequencing sample was made of PBMCs. This sequence joins TRBV4-1 and TRBJ2-7; 10 nucleotides line up with TRBD2. This clonotype was obtained from a woman aged 25 to 39 in good health and CMV-seronegative. The CDR3 here is CASSQEGASGGRGEQYF. CDR3 coding DNA: TGCGCCAGCAGCCAAGAGGGAGCTAGCGGGGGCCGGGGCGAGCAGTACTTC.